The present TCR beta chain was sequenced within a study of lymphopenia after photon versus proton radiotherapy. Germline lookup yields CDR1 LNHNV and CDR2 YYDKDF (reference sequence). This CDR3 comprises 17 residues. V was clipped by 5 bases and J by 5 bases; unmatched bases: 13. Data came from immunoSEQ multiplex PCR; TCRdb stores just in-frame clones and leaves some out. The sample lists 7,400 or so clones; 88% were seen once. Sequencing used peripheral blood, obtained from a patient treated with photon-based radiotherapy. This TCR derives from a woman aged 70-85 years with pancreatic cancer. The gene calls are TRBV15 and TRBJ2-1, with TRBD2 identical over 9 bases. CDR3 coding DNA: TGTGCCACCAGCCGCGGTACCGGGACTAGCATCGACAATGAGCAGTTCTTC. This encodes CATSRGTGTSIDNEQFF.